Below, one T cell receptor (beta chain) is given with its context. It has no known antigen specificity. No much larger clonotype is one base removed from it; base qualities were not supplied. The data were taken from a study of OX40 agonist ivuxolimab in advanced cancers. A note on the overall study: Ivuxolimab, which targeted the costimulatory receptor OX40 (CD134), was an agonistic, fully human IgG2 monoclonal antibody. Intravenous ivuxolimab was administered to patients every 2 weeks at six dose levels: 0.01, 0.1, 0.3, 1.5, 3 and 10 mg/kg. Among the roughly 50 dose-escalation patients, about 20 had hepatocellular carcinoma, 15 or so melanoma, 9 renal cell carcinoma and 9 head and neck cancer. In the dose-escalation cohort, approximately 80% of patients were male, and the mean age was 60 years with a range of roughly 23 to 90. Prior anti-PD-1, anti-PD-L1 or anti-CTLA-4 therapy was permitted, and checkpoint inhibitors had been received by about 44% of dose-escalation patients. Partial responses occurred in three dose-escalation patients, of whom one had hepatocellular carcinoma and two had cutaneous melanoma. Peripheral TCRbeta sequencing aimed to test whether ivuxolimab altered TCR sequence diversity and caused clonal T-cell expansion. The monotherapy dose-escalation portion (N ≈ 57 patients) of the phase I ivuxolimab trial is reported in the paper. What the authors observed across the whole study: Low levels of normalized T-cell clonal expansion were also seen in some nonresponding patients. The antigen specificity of the clonally expanded peripheral T cells was not determined. At doses of 0.1 to 3.0 mg/kg, clonal expansion of both CD4+ and CD8+ blood T cells was observed from baseline to week 6. Partial responders in the 0.1-3.0 mg/kg groups had among the lowest normalized peripheral clonal expansion, especially among CD8+ T cells. After ivuxolimab, CD8+ T cells had more expanded clones than CD4+ T cells on average.

To sequence the TCRbeta CDR3 region, genomic DNA was isolated from the sorted cells. The immunoSEQ Assay was used for sequencing of TCRbeta CDR3 regions. This immuneACCESS table, as held by TCRdb, lists in-frame sequences with V and J called but not all clones. Of the missing ones, under half trace to an unresolved V gene in checked studies; the others have no known cause. This sample lists 75,000 to 100,000 clones; 84% were detected once. Under 3.5% of the sample is taken by the ten largest. The trial excluded patients who had a history of autoimmune disease or were on systemic immunosuppression. Peripheral blood for TCR sequencing was collected from all dose cohorts at baseline, on cycle 4 day 1, and on cycle 7 day 1. Samples came from an open-label, multicenter, first-in-human phase I dose-escalation trial of ivuxolimab. Adults with locally advanced or metastatic head and neck squamous cell, hepatocellular, melanoma or renal cell carcinoma were enrolled in the trial. Before TCR sequencing, CD4+ T cells and CD8+ T cells were sorted from peripheral blood as separate populations.

Trimming costs V 3 bases and J 0 bases, and their ends lie 11 bases apart. Spanning cysteine to phenylalanine, the CDR3 consists of 16 amino acids. Of the read, only the CDR3 DNA is kept; its 48 bases are in frame from base 1. As encoded in the germline V gene, CDR1 is SNHLY while CDR2 is FYNNEI. The sequencing here drew on CD4+ or CD8+ T cells sorted from blood, taken in a trial of the OX40 agonist ivuxolimab. The V and J genes are TRBV2 and TRBJ1-4; there is no confident call for the D gene. This sequence was found in an adult with an advanced solid tumor such as melanoma, head and neck, liver or kidney cancer. At the DNA level, the sequence is TGTGCCAGCAGTGAGTTACAGTTAGCAACTAATGAAAAACTGTTTTTT. Its amino acids are CASSELQLATNEKLFF.